A single sample gave rise to the 30 T cell receptor beta chains below, sequenced in a study of control samples from healthy donors and cancer patients. TCRdb keeps only in-frame clones here, not all; method: immunoSEQ multiplex PCR. The top ten hold 0.5% to 0.7% of the sample, which has 100,000 to 150,000 clones, 85% to 95% seen once. Sequencing input: PBMCs. These receptors were taken from an elderly man with head and neck cancer.

The chain uses TRBV4-1 and TRBJ2-3, with TRBD2 identical over 8 bases. CDR3 length equals 14 residues. Trimming cost V 4 bases and J 6 bases; bases outside gene matches: 6. CDR1 is MGHRA, CDR2 YSYEKL, per germline. CDR3 sequence reads: CASSPGVAGDTQYF. CDR3 DNA sequence: TGCGCCAGCAGCCCAGGGGTAGCGGGGGATACGCAGTATTTT.

The rearrangement uses TRBV19 and TRBJ1-2; 11 positions match TRBD1. Trimming took 5 bases from V and 2 from J; bases not matched to a gene: 4. The CDR3 contains 15 residues. Per the germline V gene, CDR1 is LNHDA and CDR2 is SQIVND (reference sequence). The CDR3 region is CASSPRDRGNYGYTF. For the CDR3, the DNA is TGTGCCAGTAGTCCGCGGGACAGGGGGAACTATGGCTACACCTTC.

The chain links TRBV9 to TRBJ2-3, with 8 bases fitting TRBD1. The CDR3 loop spans 16 amino acids. Germline CDR1 SGDLS, CDR2 YYNGEE. J gave up 2 bases and V 1 base, and 6 bases lay outside the gene matches. CDR3 amino acids: CASSVTTGGNTDTQYF. CDR3 DNA sequence: TGTGCCAGCAGCGTAACCACAGGGGGGAACACAGATACGCAGTATTTT.

The chain couples TRBV10-3 to TRBJ1-1; 7 positions match TRBD1. J was trimmed by 6 bases and V by 6 bases; bases with no gene match: 13. CDR1 and CDR2 from the germline V gene are ENHRY and SYGVKD. CDR3 size: 15 residues. CDR3 bases: TGTGCCATCAGGGCTGCGACAGGGAGCGAGGCTGAAGCTTTCTTT. Translation gives CAIRAATGSEAEAFF.

The CDR3 DNA is TGTGCCTGGAACCGGGATCCGGGTTCACCCCTCCACTTT. Translated, it gives CAWNRDPGSPLHF. This chain joins TRBV30 and TRBJ1-6; no definite D call. Germline assignment: CDR1 GTSNPN and CDR2 SVGIG (reference sequence). Trimming took off 4 bases at V and 9 bases at J, with 13 bases between the two ends. This CDR3 contains 13 residues.

This chain uses TRBV24-1 with TRBJ1-5, with D unresolved. Trimming shortened V by 4 bases and J by 4 bases, and 4 bases separated the two germline ends. There are 12 residues in the CDR3. Germline CDR1 reads KGHDR; CDR2 reads SFDVKD. The CDR3 DNA is TGTGCCACCAGTGAACAGAATCAGCCCCAGCATTTT. Translating it yields CATSEQNQPQHF.

V gene TRBV19 combines with J gene TRBJ1-6, with D tentatively TRBD1 (5 bases). Germline assignment: CDR1 LNHDA and CDR2 SQIVND (reference sequence). This CDR3 comprises 14 residues. Trimming shortened V by 5 bases and J by 8 bases, and 13 bases separated the two germline ends. CDR3: CASSAGLGDSPLHF. CDR3 DNA: TGTGCCAGTAGTGCGGGCCTGGGGGATTCACCCCTCCACTTT.

The chain is built from TRBV6-5 and TRBJ1-6; TRBD1 matches 8 bases. Germline V gene lookup returns CDR1 MNHEY and CDR2 SVGAGI. V lost 5 bases and J lost 7; bases outside the gene matches: 4. The CDR3 contains 14 residues. CDR3 amino acids: CASSRTGTNSPLHF. As DNA, the CDR3 is TGTGCCAGCAGTCGGACAGGGACCAATTCACCCCTCCACTTT.

The CDR3 loop is CASSQGDTSGAAGGNEQFF. CDR3 in DNA: TGTGCCAGCAGCCAAGGAGATACTAGCGGGGCCGCGGGGGGGAATGAGCAGTTCTTC. The V call is TRBV3-1 (or the pseudogene TRBV3-2), the J call TRBJ2-1; TRBD2 matches at 10 bases. The CDR3 is 19 amino acids. Germline CDR1 LGHDT, CDR2 YNNKEL (reference sequence). The V and J ends lost 1 base and 7 bases, in that order; junction bases with no gene match: 16.

J is TRBJ2-5 and V is TRBV6-1, with D maybe TRBD1 (5 bases). V lost 3 bases to trimming and J lost 4 bases, with 15 bases between them. CDR1 is MNHNS and CDR2 is SASEGT in the germline V gene. This CDR3 comprises 15 residues. The CDR3, as DNA: TGTGCCAGCAGTGAGATGGCAGGGCAGGGAGAGACCCAGTACTTC. It yields the protein CASSEMAGQGETQYF.

The chain carries TRBV7-8 and TRBJ1-3, with D unclear. CDR3 length equals 16 residues. Trimming removed 0 bases from V and 0 bases from J, with 9 bases in between. In germline, CDR1 is SGHVS, CDR2 FQNEAQ. Written as DNA, the CDR3 is TGTGCCAGCAGCTTAGCTCCCGCCGACTCTGGAAACACCATATATTTT. This encodes CASSLAPADSGNTIYF.

This sequence joins TRBV5-1 and TRBJ1-2; 12 bases are shared with TRBD1. Germline CDR1 and CDR2: SGHRS and YFSETQ. The CDR3 contains 14 residues. After removal of 6 bases from V and 7 bases from J, the junction contained 7 bases not matched to a gene. The CDR3 is CASTRDRGPAGYTF. CDR3 nucleotides: TGCGCCAGCACCAGGGACAGGGGGCCCGCTGGCTACACCTTC.

The chain couples TRBV7-9 to TRBJ2-1; D gene uncertain. The length of the CDR3 is 14 residues. The ends were cut back, 2 bases at V and 0 bases at J, with 5 bases in the middle. CDR1 SEHNR and CDR2 FQNEAQ come from the germline V gene (reference sequence). CDR3 coding DNA: TGTGCCAGCAGCTTACAAAACTCCTACAATGAGCAGTTCTTC. As protein: CASSLQNSYNEQFF.

V gene TRBV7-9 combines with J gene TRBJ1-6; D gene uncertain. The CDR3 is 14 residues long. Germline loops: CDR1 SEHNR, CDR2 FQNEAQ (reference sequence). The V end lost 5 bases, the J end lost 9 bases, and 14 bases lay between the germline ends. CDR3: CASSTQPDGSPLHF. DNA for the CDR3: TGTGCCAGCAGCACCCAACCGGACGGTTCACCCCTCCACTTT.

This sequence joins TRBV5-1 and TRBJ1-4, with D perhaps TRBD1 (5 bases). CDR1 and CDR2 from the germline V gene are SGHRS and YFSETQ. CDR3 length: 15 amino acids. Deletions cut 1 base from V and 8 bases from J, with 15 bases between. The CDR3 DNA reads TGCGCCAGCAGCTTGTTCGGGGGTCGGGGGGAAAAACTGTTTTTT. Translated, it gives CASSLFGGRGEKLFF. Using reference TRBV5-1 and TRBJ1-4 for the parts outside the CDR3, the full variable domain is KAGVTQTPRYLIKTRGQQVTLSCSPISGHRSVSWYQQTPGQGLQFLFEYFSETQRNKGNFPGRFSGRQFSNSRSEMNVSTLELGDSALYLCASSLFGGRGEKLFFGSGTQLSVL.

V and J are TRBV7-6 and TRBJ1-2, with 11 bases matching TRBD1. The CDR3 consists of 21 residues. CDR1 and CDR2 (germline): SGHVS, FNYEAQ. Unmatched junction bases numbered 21, after V lost 3 bases and J lost 3 bases. CDR3 sequence reads: CASSFTAPTLPGQGVDYGYTF. CDR3 nucleotides: TGTGCCAGCAGCTTTACGGCTCCTACCCTTCCGGGACAGGGGGTTGACTATGGCTACACCTTC.

Comment on this clone: This same CDR3 is encoded by further DNA sequences in the sample. J is TRBJ2-5 and V is TRBV5-1; possible D gene TRBD1, 5 bases. This CDR3 has 13 amino acids. The ends were cut back, 0 bases at V and 3 bases at J, with 6 bases in the middle. Germline V gene lookup returns CDR1 SGHRS and CDR2 YFSETQ. CDR3 loop: CASSLVGEETQYF. DNA for the CDR3: TGCGCCAGCAGCTTGGTAGGGGAAGAGACCCAGTACTTC. Complete variable domain (other parts from reference TRBV5-1 and TRBJ2-5): KAGVTQTPRYLIKTRGQQVTLSCSPISGHRSVSWYQQTPGQGLQFLFEYFSETQRNKGNFPGRFSGRQFSNSRSEMNVSTLELGDSALYLCASSLVGEETQYFGPGTRLLVL.

The V gene is TRBV19, the J gene TRBJ1-2; no clear D gene. This CDR3 has 14 amino acids. V shed 3 bases and J shed 5 bases, with 13 bases lying between them. Germline assignment: CDR1 LNHDA and CDR2 SQIVND (reference sequence). CDR3 sequence reads: CASSINYMNYGYTF. CDR3 DNA: TGTGCCAGTAGTATCAATTACATGAATTATGGCTACACCTTC.

J is TRBJ2-7 and V is TRBV5-1; 8 bases are shared with TRBD2. The ends lost 2 bases at V and 5 bases at J; junction bases unmatched: 6. The CDR3 loop spans 14 amino acids. Germline V gives CDR1 SGHRS, CDR2 YFSETQ. This CDR3 is CASSFGGAQNEQYF. CDR3 nucleotides: TGCGCCAGCAGCTTCGGGGGGGCCCAGAACGAGCAGTACTTC. The entire variable domain, with the rest obtained from reference TRBV5-1 and TRBJ2-7, is as follows: KAGVTQTPRYLIKTRGQQVTLSCSPISGHRSVSWYQQTPGQGLQFLFEYFSETQRNKGNFPGRFSGRQFSNSRSEMNVSTLELGDSALYLCASSFGGAQNEQYFGPGTRLTVT.

This clone was seen just once. This rearrangement joins TRBV7-9 to TRBJ2-3, with D perhaps assigned TRBD1 or TRBD2 (6 bases each). CDR3 size: 16 residues. V was pared by 4 bases and J by 2 bases, with 16 bases between. CDR1 and CDR2 from the germline V gene are SEHNR and FQNEAQ (reference sequence). The CDR3 DNA sequence: TGTGCCAGCAGCTCGAGGGGGGCGTGGGACACAGATACGCAGTATTTT. This codes for CASSSRGAWDTDTQYF.

The chain has TRBV4-3 and TRBJ2-3; 8 bases agree with TRBD2. V shed 3 bases and J 5 bases; nucleotides not matched to a gene: 10. The CDR3 length is 16 residues. Germline CDR1 is LGHNA and CDR2 is YSLEER. CDR3 DNA: TGCGCCAGCAGCCAGAGCGGCGGACTAGCAGAAGATACGCAGTATTTT. As protein: CASSQSGGLAEDTQYF.

Notes on this clone: The junction shows a germline mismatch at one end, possibly a read error. The sample carries other DNA sequences with the same CDR3. The CDR3 coding sequence is TGTGCCAGCAGCACCTTATTGGGGGCCGCCGAGACCCAATACTTC. Encoded protein: CASSTLLGAAETQYF. The rearrangement uses TRBV11-2 and TRBJ2-5; tentatively, D is TRBD1 (6 bases). CDR3 length: 15 amino acids. Germline CDR1 and CDR2: SGHAT and FQNNGV.

The chain combines TRBV3-1 (or the pseudogene TRBV3-2) with TRBJ2-1, with 14 positions matching TRBD2. The CDR3 extends over 16 amino acids. V was clipped by 4 bases and J by 9 bases; unmatched bases: 8. From germline, CDR1 is LGHDT and CDR2 YNNKEL (reference sequence). In DNA form, the CDR3 reads TGTGCCAGCAGCCTCCTGACTAGCGGGGGGGCTGGTGAGCAGTTCTTC. Residues: CASSLLTSGGAGEQFF.

As DNA, the CDR3 is TGTGCCAGCAGTCCTATCAGGGGTTTAGACAATCAGCCCCAGCATTTT. Amino acids: CASSPIRGLDNQPQHF. This chain connects TRBV6-6 to TRBJ1-5; possibly TRBD1 for D (6 bases). Trimming left V 5 bases short and J 3 bases short, with 17 bases between. CDR3 length: 16 residues. The germline V gene has CDR1 MNHNY and CDR2 SVGAGI (reference sequence).

This chain links TRBV5-4 with TRBJ1-2; D may be TRBD1 (5 bases). Looked up from germline, CDR1 is SGHNT and CDR2 is YYREEE (reference sequence). V lost 0 bases, J lost 4 bases, and 10 bases lay in between. This CDR3 is built from 14 residues. CDR3 region: CASSLELGTYGYTF. DNA for the CDR3: TGTGCCAGCAGCTTGGAACTAGGGACCTATGGCTACACCTTC.

The gene calls are TRBV20-1 and TRBJ1-5, with 11 bases matching TRBD1. V was clipped by 3 bases and J by 3 bases; unmatched bases: 7. The germline gives CDR1 DFQATT, CDR2 SNEGSKA (reference sequence). This CDR3 has 16 residues. CDR3 residues: CSASPGTGGPNQPQHF. The CDR3, as DNA: TGCAGTGCTAGTCCCGGGACAGGGGGTCCCAATCAGCCCCAGCATTTT.

V is TRBV7-8 and J is TRBJ2-1, with D perhaps being TRBD1 or TRBD2 (5 bases each). This CDR3 is 16 amino acids long. V was trimmed by 5 bases and J by 9 bases, leaving 23 bases between them. CDR1 SGHVS and CDR2 FQNEAQ come from the germline V gene. This chain's CDR3 is CASSPSPGRLGSEQFF. In DNA, the CDR3 is TGTGCCAGCAGCCCTTCGCCAGGGCGGTTGGGGAGTGAGCAGTTCTTC.

This chain connects TRBV5-4 to TRBJ2-7, with D maybe TRBD2 (6 bases). Per the germline V gene, CDR1 is SGHNT and CDR2 is YYREEE (reference sequence). V was pared by 2 bases and J by 3 bases, with 12 bases between. The CDR3 is 14 amino acids. CDR3 sequence: CASSFGRDVYEQYF. CDR3 coding DNA: TGTGCCAGCAGCTTCGGGCGGGACGTCTACGAGCAGTACTTC.

This clone has a handful of counts. The V gene is TRBV11-2, the J gene TRBJ2-7; 7 nucleotides line up with TRBD1. V shed 6 bases and J 2 bases; nucleotides not matched to a gene: 10. The CDR3 loop spans 15 amino acids. CDR1 SGHAT and CDR2 FQNNGV come from the germline V gene. As DNA, the CDR3 is TGTGCCAGCAGGTCTAGCCGGGACAGAGCCTACGAGCAGTACTTC. Protein: CASRSSRDRAYEQYF.

The chain combines TRBV4-2 with TRBJ2-3; 9 nucleotides align to TRBD2. This CDR3 region has 19 residues. V trimming: 4 bases; J trimming: 0 bases; junction bases outside the gene matches: 14. Germline CDR1 LGHNA, CDR2 YNFKEQ. The CDR3 spells CASSPASGGGDHSTDTQYF. CDR3 coding DNA: TGTGCCAGCAGCCCGGCTAGTGGCGGGGGGGATCATAGCACAGATACGCAGTATTTT.